The 14 T cell receptor beta chains in this list originate from one sample, sequenced in a study of T cell repertoires in cytomegalovirus infection (dated 2019 in TCRdb). What this sample's treatment or condition label stands for: in vitro stimulation with specific CMV peptide epitopes to enrich CMV-specific T cells. No antigen is known for these receptors. Sequencing instrument: Illumina HiSeq 1500. TCRdb passed the public sequencing reads through fastp at Q25 and MiXCR, retaining productive beta sequences. For every CDR3 protein sequence, its rows merge into one entry that carries the most common genes and DNA. Within this sample are 250,000 to 300,000 distinct CDR3 sequences, with 20% to 25% of them counted one time only. Of the sample, 15% to 20% is held by the ten largest clones. This specimen consisted of cultured PBMCs, obtained from culture after CMV antigen stimulation. The receptor set was obtained from a human donor in good health (CMV status not recorded). Some clones in this sample may be carry-over from other donors' samples.

V gene TRBV6-1 combines with J gene TRBJ2-1, with D unclear. CDR1 is MNHNS and CDR2 is SASEGT in the germline V gene. CDR3 length: 15 residues. Deletions cut 3 bases from V and 6 bases from J, with 15 bases between. CDR3 sequence reads: CASSDHSGWGNEQFF. CDR3 DNA sequence: TGTGCCAGCAGTGATCACTCCGGGTGGGGCAATGAGCAGTTCTTC.

This clonotype was counted many times. This chain connects TRBV7-2 to TRBJ2-3; 8 nucleotides line up with TRBD1. This CDR3 contains 14 residues. The germline CDR1 and CDR2 sequences are SGHTA and FQGNSA. V was pared by 5 bases and J by 3 bases, with 4 bases of the junction left unmatched. CDR3 sequence (DNA): TGTGCCAGCAGCACCACAGGGGGGACAGATACGCAGTATTTT. Encoded protein: CASSTTGGTDTQYF.

V gene TRBV7-2 combines with J gene TRBJ2-1, with D perhaps TRBD1 or TRBD2 (7 bases each). The germline gives CDR1 SGHTA, CDR2 FQGNSA. The CDR3 has 16 amino acids. Trimming pared 5 bases from V and 0 bases from J, leaving 14 bases between. The CDR3 DNA reads TGTGCCAGCAGCCGCCAGGGGGGGAGCTCCTACAATGAGCAGTTCTTC. Protein: CASSRQGGSSYNEQFF.

This clonotype has at least ten counts. The rearrangement joins TRBV7-2 to TRBJ2-3; 7 bases map to TRBD2. Per the germline V gene, CDR1 is SGHTA and CDR2 is FQGNSA. After removal of 1 base from V and 0 bases from J, the junction contained 7 bases not matched to a gene. The CDR3 runs 17 residues. CDR3 residues: CASSLGGGSGSTDTQYF. The CDR3 region has the DNA TGTGCCAGCAGCTTAGGCGGCGGTAGCGGGAGCACAGATACGCAGTATTTT.

In this sample, this clonotype turned up a few times. The chain employs TRBV6-6 and TRBJ1-4; 7 bases are a match to TRBD1. Unmatched junction bases numbered 6, after V lost 4 bases and J lost 1 base. CDR1 is MNHNY and CDR2 is SVGAGI in the germline V gene (reference sequence). The CDR3 has 16 amino acids. CDR3 DNA sequence: TGTGCCAGCAGTTTGACAGGGACCTTAACTAATGAAAAACTGTTTTTT. Protein product: CASSLTGTLTNEKLFF.

This clonotype was counted at least ten times. The chain couples TRBV7-2 to TRBJ2-7; 7 nucleotides align to TRBD2. The CDR3 runs to 14 residues. Germline trimming cut 6 bases from V and 7 bases from J; bases unmatched to any gene: 12. CDR1 SGHTA and CDR2 FQGNSA come from the germline V gene. The CDR3 here is CASRLSGDFGEQYV. The CDR3 DNA sequence: TGTGCCAGCAGGCTCAGCGGGGATTTTGGGGAGCAGTACGTC.

J is TRBJ2-7 and V is TRBV28; the match to TRBD2 covers 8 bases. The junction had 11 bases not matched to a gene; V was cut back by 6 bases and J by 4 bases. CDR3 length: 15 residues. The germline CDR1 and CDR2 sequences are MDHEN and SYDVKM. CDR3 nucleotide sequence: TGTGCCAGCAGCACGGAGGCAGCGGGAGTTTACGAGCAGTACTTC. This gives the protein CASSTEAAGVYEQYF.

The rearrangement uses TRBV7-2 and TRBJ2-3; D unclear. CDR3 size: 14 residues. The V end lost 1 base, the J end lost 1 base, and 6 bases lay between the germline ends. Germline V gene lookup returns CDR1 SGHTA and CDR2 FQGNSA. The CDR3 nucleotides read TGTGCCAGCAGCTTAGAGATCCGCACAGATACGCAGTATTTT. It encodes CASSLEIRTDTQYF. Full variable domain (remainder filled in from reference TRBV7-2 and TRBJ2-3): GAGVSQSPSNKVTEKGKDVELRCDPISGHTALYWYRQSLGQGLEFLIYFQGNSAPDKSGLPSDRFSAERTGGSVSTLTIQRTQQEDSAVYLCASSLEIRTDTQYFGPGTRLTVL.

This clonotype was seen at least ten times. This sequence joins TRBV7-2 and TRBJ2-2, with D tentatively TRBD1 or TRBD2 (5 bases each). CDR1 SGHTA and CDR2 FQGNSA come from the germline V gene. The CDR3 runs 14 residues. V dropped 4 bases and J dropped 1 base, with 7 bases sitting between them. The CDR3 loop reads CASSSRGNTGELFF. The CDR3 DNA is TGTGCCAGCAGCTCGAGGGGGAACACCGGGGAGCTGTTTTTT.

In its sample, this clonotype was seen many times. The chain employs TRBV7-2 and TRBJ1-3, with 7 positions matching TRBD1. The germline V gene has CDR1 SGHTA and CDR2 FQGNSA. The trim removed 4 bases at V and 4 bases at J, leaving 10 bases unmatched. The CDR3 loop spans 16 amino acids. DNA of the CDR3: TGTGCCAGCAGCTCAACCGGGACAGCCTCCGGAAACACCATATATTTT. This codes for CASSSTGTASGNTIYF.

V gene TRBV5-3 combines with J gene TRBJ1-1, with 7 nucleotides matching TRBD1. TRBV5-3 is filed as an ORF, its function uncertain. The length of the CDR3 is 14 residues. The J segment lost 0 bases and the V segment lost 8 bases, leaving 7 bases of the junction unmatched. This CDR3 is CASSRGTVNTEAFF. CDR3 sequence (DNA): TGTGCCAGCAGCCGCGGGACAGTGAACACTGAAGCTTTCTTT.

The table lists this clonotype with a count of one. The chain has TRBV28 and TRBJ2-7; D uncertain. Germline lookup yields CDR1 MDHEN and CDR2 SYDVKM. The V end was cut by 5 bases, the J end by 3 bases, with 11 bases between. This CDR3 has 13 residues. DNA of the CDR3: TGTGCCAGCAGTCCCCCGGCCTTCTACGAGCAGTACTTC. It specifies CASSPPAFYEQYF.

This chain connects TRBV28 to TRBJ1-1; 9 bases match TRBD1. The V gene's germline CDR1 is MDHEN and CDR2 SYDVKM. Trimming removed 5 bases from V and 3 bases from J; junction bases left unmatched: 4. The length of the CDR3 is 14 residues. The CDR3 sequence: CASSPGTGHTEAFF. Written as DNA, the CDR3 is TGTGCCAGCAGTCCGGGGACAGGGCACACTGAAGCTTTCTTT.

The chain couples TRBV12-3 or TRBV12-4 to TRBJ2-1; 7 positions match TRBD2. This CDR3 contains 15 residues. V lost 5 bases to trimming and J lost 3 bases; unmatched junction nucleotides: 7. CDR3 in DNA: TGTGCCAGCAGTCCCGGGAGGACCAACTACAATGAGCAGTTCTTC. It specifies CASSPGRTNYNEQFF.